These 24 T cell receptor beta chains originate from one sample sequenced in a study of blood T cell repertoires in COVID-19. Assay used: immunoSEQ multiplex PCR; TCRdb lists only in-frame clones, some missing. The table lists around 120,000 clones, around three quarters of them singletons. The sample comprised peripheral blood. These receptors all come from a woman aged 70-85 years with acute or convalescent COVID-19.

The chain combines TRBV10-3 with TRBJ1-6; maybe TRBD1 (6 bases). CDR1 ENHRY and CDR2 SYGVKD come from the germline V gene. V was trimmed by 10 bases and J by 9 bases, leaving 19 bases between them. The CDR3 extends over 14 amino acids. In DNA, the CDR3 is TGTGCCACCGCTATGGGGGGGCGAGGTTCACCCCTCCACTTT. Its translation is CATAMGGRGSPLHF.

The rearrangement joins TRBV28 to TRBJ2-7; 14 nucleotides agree with TRBD2. Germline assignment: CDR1 MDHEN and CDR2 SYDVKM. This CDR3 is 16 amino acids long. The J segment lost 4 bases and the V segment lost 6 bases, leaving 8 bases of the junction unmatched. The CDR3 nucleotides are TGTGCCAGCAGAGGACTAGCGGGGGGCGACAGGTACGAGCAGTACTTC. Protein product: CASRGLAGGDRYEQYF. The variable domain in full, with the rest retrieved from reference TRBV28 and TRBJ2-7, is DVKVTQSSRYLVKRTGEKVFLECVQDMDHENMFWYRQDPGLGLRLIYFSYDVKMKEKGDIPEGYSVSREKKERFSLILESASTNQTSMYLCASRGLAGGDRYEQYFGPGTRLTVT.

V usage is TRBV5-1 and J usage is TRBJ1-2; 10 nucleotides agree with TRBD1. Germline V gives CDR1 SGHRS, CDR2 YFSETQ. Trimming at V came to 1 base and at J to 5 bases, leaving 5 bases not matched to a gene. The CDR3 is made up of 15 amino acids. Here the CDR3 reads CASSLFPGQGYGYTF. The CDR3 DNA reads as TGCGCCAGCAGCTTGTTCCCGGGACAGGGGTATGGCTACACCTTC.

The rearrangement joins TRBV28 to TRBJ1-1; D may be TRBD1 (5 bases). The CDR3 is made up of 13 amino acids. Trimming took 1 base from V and 4 from J, leaving 7 bases between them. CDR1 is MDHEN and CDR2 is SYDVKM in the germline V gene. DNA for the CDR3: TGTGCCAGCAGTTTATCGACAGTCACTGAAGCTTTCTTT. The encoded protein is CASSLSTVTEAFF.

This clone appeared many times. This chain connects TRBV5-1 to TRBJ1-1, with D uncertain. The CDR3 consists of 14 residues. The V gene's germline CDR1 is SGHRS and CDR2 YFSETQ. With 5 bases removed from V and 3 bases from J, the gap between germline ends came to 14 bases. The CDR3 DNA reads as TGCGCCAGCAGATTATCGGAGGGTTACACTGAAGCTTTCTTT. This sequence encodes CASRLSEGYTEAFF.

The CDR3 here is CASSQAASFNNEQFF. The DNA for the CDR3 is TGCGCCAGCAGCCAAGCAGCGAGCTTTAACAATGAGCAGTTCTTC. The rearrangement links TRBV4-1 to TRBJ2-1; D is undetermined. Trimming shortened V by 1 base and J by 5 bases, and 12 bases separated the two germline ends. Germline values: CDR1 MGHRA, CDR2 YSYEKL. The CDR3 totals 15 residues.

The chain joins TRBV5-1 to TRBJ1-2, with D unclear. CDR1 is SGHRS, CDR2 YFSETQ, per germline. CDR3 length equals 15 residues. V lost 3 bases and J lost 5, with 17 bases in between. CDR3 sequence (DNA): TGCGCCAGCAGCTCCAGACCCGATAGAGGGTATGGCTACACCTTC. Residues: CASSSRPDRGYGYTF.

Only one count was recorded for this clone. V gene TRBV6-5 combines with J gene TRBJ1-2; 9 bases are a match to TRBD1. CDR1 and CDR2 (germline): MNHEY, SVGAGI. The CDR3 consists of 16 residues. With V trimmed by 2 bases and J by 6 bases, 10 bases remained unmatched. CDR3 DNA: TGTGCCAGCAGTTACCTGGGCACAGGGGGCAGGGATGGCTACACCTTC. Translated, it gives CASSYLGTGGRDGYTF.

The chain employs TRBV5-1 and TRBJ2-5; 7 bases align to TRBD2. CDR1 is SGHRS, CDR2 YFSETQ, per germline. J was trimmed by 2 bases and V by 4 bases; bases with no gene match: 14. This CDR3 has 17 amino acids. The DNA for the CDR3 is TGCGCCAGCAGCCTCCCAACGGCTAGCGGCCATCAAGAGACCCAGTACTTC. Its protein is CASSLPTASGHQETQYF.

This clone showed up just once. The chain carries TRBV4-1 and TRBJ2-7; no reliable D call. Germline lookup yields CDR1 MGHRA and CDR2 YSYEKL. The CDR3 runs to 13 residues. V was clipped by 4 bases and J by 3 bases, with 10 bases between them. CDR3 amino acids: CASSPDGDYEQYF. DNA of the CDR3: TGCGCCAGCAGCCCCGACGGAGACTACGAGCAGTACTTC.

The rearrangement joins TRBV3-1 (or the pseudogene TRBV3-2) to TRBJ2-1; TRBD2 aligns across 7 bases. The CDR3 is 15 residues long. The J segment lost 5 bases and the V segment lost 1 base, leaving 5 bases of the junction unmatched. CDR1 LGHDT and CDR2 YNNKEL come from the germline V gene (reference sequence). As DNA, the CDR3 is TGTGCCAGCAGCCAAGTAATCGGGAGGAACAATGAGCAGTTCTTC. Its protein product is CASSQVIGRNNEQFF.

J is TRBJ2-5 and V is TRBV5-1; TRBD2 might be the D (6 bases). The CDR3 has 14 amino acids. The germline gives CDR1 SGHRS, CDR2 YFSETQ. With 3 bases removed from V and 2 bases from J, the gap between germline ends came to 11 bases. The CDR3 here is CASSYRLGQETQYF. The CDR3 DNA reads TGCGCCAGCAGCTACCGACTAGGGCAAGAGACCCAGTACTTC.

This chain uses TRBV9 with TRBJ2-7; 10 bases agree with TRBD2. The CDR3 spans 15 residues. Germline CDR1 and CDR2: SGDLS and YYNGEE. Germline trimming cut 2 bases from V and 5 bases from J; bases unmatched to any gene: 7. CDR3 DNA sequence: TGTGCCAGCAGCGTGAGCGGGGGGGCTAAGAACGAGCAGTACTTC. Amino acid sequence: CASSVSGGAKNEQYF.

The CDR3 DNA reads as TGTGCCAGCAGCGTAAGTTGGGGCGGGGGAAACATTCAGTACTTC. Its translation: CASSVSWGGGNIQYF. The chain combines TRBV9 with TRBJ2-4; 7 bases are shared with TRBD2. The CDR3 runs 15 residues. Germline V lookup: CDR1 SGDLS, CDR2 YYNGEE. The ends lost 1 base at V and 6 bases at J; junction bases unmatched: 7.

CDR3 DNA: TGTGCCAGCCGCAGTCAGGGCACTGAAGCTTTCTTT. Residues: CASRSQGTEAFF. This chain links TRBV9 with TRBJ1-1; D possibly corresponds to TRBD1 (5 bases). In germline, CDR1 is SGDLS, CDR2 YYNGEE. The V and J ends lost 7 bases and 4 bases respectively, with 11 bases between them. The CDR3 sequence is 12 residues long.

This clone has only one observation. The chain uses TRBV6-1 and TRBJ1-3; 7 nucleotides align to TRBD1. CDR3 length: 19 residues. Germline-derived CDR1 and CDR2 are MNHNS and SASEGT. Trimming cost V 2 bases and J 0 bases; bases outside gene matches: 13. The CDR3 spells CASSEPRGQIRLSGNTIYF. The CDR3 DNA sequence: TGTGCCAGCAGTGAACCCCGGGGACAGATAAGACTCTCTGGAAACACCATATATTTT.

V is TRBV29-1 and J is TRBJ2-1, with D perhaps matching TRBD1 (5 bases). This CDR3 has 11 amino acids. Germline values: CDR1 SQVTM, CDR2 ANQGSEA. V lost 3 bases and J 8 bases, leaving 8 bases between the germline ends. CDR3 sequence (DNA): TGCAGCGTTGACAGGGCCGATGAGCAGTTCTTC. This translates into CSVDRADEQFF.

The rearrangement joins TRBV7-3 to TRBJ2-1; 13 bases agree with TRBD2. The V and J ends lost 0 bases and 0 bases, in that order; junction bases with no gene match: 11. Germline V gives CDR1 SGHTA, CDR2 FQGTGA. The CDR3 is 21 amino acids. CDR3 bases: TGTGCCAGCAGCTTAACTCCTTGGACTAGCGGGAGCTCCCTCTCCTACAATGAGCAGTTCTTC. Its protein is CASSLTPWTSGSSLSYNEQFF.

Ten or more counts support this clone. This sequence joins TRBV25-1 and TRBJ2-3; 7 positions match TRBD1. The CDR3 consists of 10 residues. After removal of 9 bases from V and 11 bases from J, the junction contained 5 bases not matched to a gene. Per the germline V gene, CDR1 is MGHDK and CDR2 is SYGVNS. The CDR3 region has the DNA TGTGCCAGTATCGGGACAGAGCAGTATTTT. Translating it yields CASIGTEQYF.

The chain combines TRBV10-1 with TRBJ2-2, with D unresolved. Germline-derived CDR1 and CDR2 are WNHNN and SYGVQD (reference sequence). CDR3 length equals 15 residues. Between the trimmed V and J ends, which lost 0 bases and 4 bases, there was a span of 9 bases. In DNA, the CDR3 is TGCGCCAGCAGTGAGTCGATCCCTATCACCGGGGAGCTGTTTTTT. This translates into CASSESIPITGELFF.

The V and J genes are TRBV5-1 and TRBJ1-2; TRBD1 agrees at 7 bases. V dropped 4 bases and J dropped 1; count of bases not matched to a gene: 7. CDR3 length: 15 residues. Germline V gives CDR1 SGHRS, CDR2 YFSETQ. The CDR3 DNA is TGCGCCAGCAGCACAGGGACAGCTTTTAACTATGGCTACACCTTC. Residues: CASSTGTAFNYGYTF.

J is TRBJ2-1 and V is TRBV10-3, with TRBD2 matching over 7 bases. Germline V gene sequence: CDR1 ENHRY, CDR2 SYGVKD. The CDR3 has 16 residues. The ends lost 0 bases at V and 0 bases at J; junction bases unmatched: 2. CDR3 sequence reads: CAISESSGGSYNEQFF. The CDR3 bases are TGTGCCATCAGTGAGTCTTCGGGGGGCTCCTACAATGAGCAGTTCTTC.

This clone turned up a few times. V is TRBV6-5 and J is TRBJ2-2; D call uncertain. CDR3 length equals 13 residues. CDR1 and CDR2 (germline): MNHEY, SVGAGI. V was cut by 6 bases and J by 4 bases, with 9 bases left in between. As DNA, the CDR3 is TGTGCCAGCAGCTCAGATGTCACCGGGGAGCTGTTTTTT. It encodes CASSSDVTGELFF.

The J gene is TRBJ1-2, the V gene TRBV10-3; D is perhaps TRBD1 (5 bases). The CDR3 extends over 13 amino acids. CDR1 and CDR2 (germline): ENHRY, SYGVKD. Between the trimmed V and J ends, which lost 8 bases and 0 bases, there was a span of 10 bases. DNA for the CDR3: TGTGCCATCTCAGCAGGGACTAACTATGGCTACACCTTC. Protein: CAISAGTNYGYTF.